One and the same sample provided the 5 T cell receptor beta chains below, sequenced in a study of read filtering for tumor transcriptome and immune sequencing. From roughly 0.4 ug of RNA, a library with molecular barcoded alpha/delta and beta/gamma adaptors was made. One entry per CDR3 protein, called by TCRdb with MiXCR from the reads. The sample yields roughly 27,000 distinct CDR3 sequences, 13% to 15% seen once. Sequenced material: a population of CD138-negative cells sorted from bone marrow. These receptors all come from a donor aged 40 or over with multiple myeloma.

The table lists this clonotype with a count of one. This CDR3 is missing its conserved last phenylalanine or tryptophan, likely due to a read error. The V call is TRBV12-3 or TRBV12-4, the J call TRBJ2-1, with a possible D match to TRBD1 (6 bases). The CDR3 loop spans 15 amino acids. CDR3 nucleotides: TGCGCCAGCAGTCCCTACAGGGAATCTTATAATGAGCAGTTCTCC. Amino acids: CASSPYRESYNEQFS.

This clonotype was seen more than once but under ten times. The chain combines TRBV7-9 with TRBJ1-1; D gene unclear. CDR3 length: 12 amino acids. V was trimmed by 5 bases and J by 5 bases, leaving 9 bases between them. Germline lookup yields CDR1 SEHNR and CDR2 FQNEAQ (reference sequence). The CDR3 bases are TGTGCCAGCAGCGCCGGGTCTACTGAAGCTTTCTTT. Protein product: CASSAGSTEAFF.

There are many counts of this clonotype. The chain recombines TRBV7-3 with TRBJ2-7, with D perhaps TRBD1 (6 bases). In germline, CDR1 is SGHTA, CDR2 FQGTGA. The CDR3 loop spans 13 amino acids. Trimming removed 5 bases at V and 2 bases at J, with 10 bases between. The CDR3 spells CASSPGQPYEQYF. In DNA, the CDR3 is TGTGCCAGCAGCCCTGGACAGCCCTACGAGCAGTACTTC.

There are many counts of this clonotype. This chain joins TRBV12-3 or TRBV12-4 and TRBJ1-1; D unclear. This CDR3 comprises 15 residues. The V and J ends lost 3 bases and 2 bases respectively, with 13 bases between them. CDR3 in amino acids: CASSFSDRGNTEAFF. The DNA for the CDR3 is TGTGCCAGCAGTTTCTCCGACCGAGGCAACACTGAAGCTTTCTTT.

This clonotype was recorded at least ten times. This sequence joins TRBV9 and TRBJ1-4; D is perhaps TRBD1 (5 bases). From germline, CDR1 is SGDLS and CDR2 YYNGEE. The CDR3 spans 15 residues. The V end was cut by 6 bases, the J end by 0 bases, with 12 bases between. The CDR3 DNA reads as TGTGCCAGCACCCGTGGGGGTGCAACTAATGAAAAACTGTTTTTT. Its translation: CASTRGGATNEKLFF.